This TCR beta chain was identified during a study of OX40 agonist ivuxolimab in advanced cancers. Study background: Patients were 82.7% male with ages roughly 20 to 90, mean around 58.

Clones were sequenced by immunoSEQ multiplex PCR, and TCRdb holds only the in-frame ones, with some missing. The data hold roughly 80,000 clones, with 83% observed a single time. The cohort excluded patients with autoimmune disease history or systemic immunosuppression. This sequence was found in an adult with an advanced solid tumor such as melanoma, head and neck, liver or kidney cancer. This sample comprised CD4+ or CD8+ T cells sorted from blood, obtained in a trial of the OX40 agonist ivuxolimab.

The CDR3 coding sequence is TGTGCCAGCAGGGCGACAGGGGGCTCGGTTAACTATGGCTACACCTTC. Residues: CASRATGGSVNYGYTF. The rearrangement uses TRBV5-4 and TRBJ1-2, with 10 bases matching TRBD1. Germline assignment: CDR1 SGHNT and CDR2 YYREEE (reference sequence). J was trimmed by 1 base and V by 5 bases; bases with no gene match: 8. The CDR3 extends over 16 amino acids.